This T cell receptor (beta chain) comes out of a study of CXCR3-negative and CXCR3-positive naive CD8 T cells (dated by TCRdb to between 2019 and 2020). For the wider study: In total, 130 million to 150 million TRB reads were obtained, which works out to roughly 1.5 +/- 0.3 million reads per library. The diversity and physicochemical repertoire analyses included more than ten donors pooled from two independent experiments. Naive subsets from about five donors and memory cells from 3 donors were included in the TRBV-TRBJ cluster analysis. On the study overall, not on this receptor specifically: Naive CXCR3-negative and CXCR3-positive cells from the same donor showed similar TRBV-TRBJ usage, whereas memory cells showed distinct patterns. Freshly isolated PBMCs were used for most assays because CXCR3 expression partially decreased after cryopreservation. Comparably high repertoire diversity was found in both naive subsets, whereas much lower repertoire diversity was found in memory CD8+ T cells. Because surface CD5, which has been linked to self-reactivity in mice, was comparable between naive subsets, TCR interaction strength was also inferred from TRB CDR3 physicochemical properties. TRB CDR3s from CXCR3-positive naive cells showed higher hydrophobicity (lower Kidera factor 4), lower energy, and higher strength and volume indices than CXCR3-negative naive cells.

CDR1 SGDLS and CDR2 YYNGEE are derived from the germline V gene. Inclusive of the bounding cysteine and phenylalanine, the CDR3 is 17 residues long. The nucleotide record is missing. With regard to this clonotype: Its antigen is not yet known.

For each CD8+ T cell subset, flow sorting was done in triplicate, and roughly 330,000 cells per subset went directly into RLT lysis buffer. To keep memory contaminants out, a stringent definition of naive CD8+ T cells was applied: CD45RO-CCR7+CD27+CD95-. Peripheral blood mononuclear cells were isolated from buffy coats by standard density gradient centrifugation. Naive CXCR3-negative and CXCR3-positive CD8+ T cells were flow-sorted using a FACSAria III. Total RNA was extracted from sorted cells using an RNeasy Mini Kit. Instrument used: NextSeq 550. The Human TCR Profiling Kit (MiLaboratory) was used to make UMI-labeled 5' RACE TRB cDNA libraries. The full amount of extracted RNA was used for cDNA synthesis, and the full amount of resulting cDNA was used for PCR amplification. Libraries were prepared in parallel with an identical number of PCR cycles. For the original study's pipeline: With a requirement of at least two reads per UMI, MIGEC and MiXCR extracted about 50,000 +/- 10,000 unique UMI-labeled TRB cDNA molecules per library. On average, about 40,000 +/- 10,000 functional in-frame TRB CDR3 nucleotide clonotypes lacking stop codons were found per library. After each sample was downsampled to 5000 UMI-labeled TRB molecules, VDJtools was used to calculate diversity metrics such as normalized Shannon-Wiener and Chao1. VDJtools computed clonotype-size-weighted physicochemical properties of the central five CDR3 residues: interaction energy, strength, volume and Kidera factor 4. The reads, reprocessed by TCRdb, yield one row per CDR3 protein sequence and no DNA. The V and J calls and clone size come from TCRdb's table, not from the authors' own analysis. The sample table holds roughly 130,000 distinct CDR3 sequences. In total, the top ten clones hold around 0.62% of the sample.

The chain joins TRBV9 to TRBJ2-1; the D gene TCRdb calls, TRBD2, cannot be checked with no DNA. The specimen was naive CXCR3+ CD8+ T cells from blood. What this sample's cell subset or site label stands for: CD45RO-CCR7+CD27+CD95- naive CD8+ T cells expressing CXCR3 (TNR3+). The clonotype originates from a human donor in good health. Some clones in this sample may be carry-over from other donors' samples. The CDR3 here reads CASSAPPPAGAYNEQFF.